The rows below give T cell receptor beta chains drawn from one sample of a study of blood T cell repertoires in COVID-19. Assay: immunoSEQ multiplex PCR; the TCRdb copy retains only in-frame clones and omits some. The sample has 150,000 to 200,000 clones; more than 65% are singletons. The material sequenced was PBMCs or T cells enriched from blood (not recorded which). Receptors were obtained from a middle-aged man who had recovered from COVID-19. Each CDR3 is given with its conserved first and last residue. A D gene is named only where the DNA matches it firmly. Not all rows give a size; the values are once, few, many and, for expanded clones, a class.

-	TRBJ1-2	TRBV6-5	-	CASSYKPGPDGYTF	TGTGCCAGCAGTTACAAACCTGGGCCAGATGGCTACACCTTC
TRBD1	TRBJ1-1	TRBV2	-	CASSADRVAFF	TGTGCCAGCAGTGCGGACAGGGTAGCTTTCTTT
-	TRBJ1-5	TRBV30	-	CAWSGIRGAPGQPQHF	TGTGCCTGGAGTGGTATCAGGGGAGCCCCAGGTCAGCCCCAGCATTTT
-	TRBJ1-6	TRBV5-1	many	CASSLGPMEGAPLHF	TGCGCCAGCAGCTTGGGACCCATGGAGGGTGCACCCCTCCACTTT
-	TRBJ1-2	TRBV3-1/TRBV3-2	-	CASSQESTNYGYTF	TGTGCCAGCAGCCAAGAATCAACTAACTATGGCTACACCTTC
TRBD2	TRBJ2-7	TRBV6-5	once	CASRLSGGPSYEQYF	TGTGCCAGCAGACTTAGCGGGGGGCCTTCCTACGAGCAGTACTTC
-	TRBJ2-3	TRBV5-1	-	CASSLGSGPTDTQYF	TGCGCCAGCAGCTTGGGTTCAGGGCCCACAGATACGCAGTATTTT
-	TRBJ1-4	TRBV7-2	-	CASSLGVEAWEKLFF	TGTGCCAGCAGCTTAGGTGTGGAGGCTTGGGAAAAACTGTTTTTT
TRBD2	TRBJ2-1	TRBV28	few	CASSILAGEDEQFF	TGTGCCAGCAGTATTCTAGCGGGGGAGGATGAGCAGTTCTTC
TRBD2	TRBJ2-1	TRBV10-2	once	CASSESGRGVANEQFF	TGCGCCAGCAGTGAGTCCGGGCGGGGGGTAGCCAATGAGCAGTTCTTC
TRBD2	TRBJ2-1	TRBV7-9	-	CASNLYGGGGSYNEQFF	TGTGCCAGCAACCTCTACGGGGGGGGAGGCTCCTACAATGAGCAGTTCTTC
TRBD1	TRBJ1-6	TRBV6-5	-	CASSWDRERSSPLHF	TGTGCCAGCAGTTGGGACAGGGAGAGGAGTTCACCCCTCCACTTT
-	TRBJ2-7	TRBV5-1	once	CASKMGGTSYEQYF	TGCGCCAGCAAAATGGGAGGGACAAGCTACGAGCAGTACTTC
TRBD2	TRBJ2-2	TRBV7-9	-	CASSLGRPGGPMYGELFF	TGTGCCAGCAGCTTAGGAAGGCCGGGGGGGCCTATGTACGGGGAGCTGTTTTTT
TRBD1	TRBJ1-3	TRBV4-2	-	CASSRDLGTALSGNTIYF	TGTGCCAGCAGCCGAGACTTGGGGACAGCTCTCTCTGGAAACACCATATATTTT
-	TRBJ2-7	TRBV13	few	CASSLEGIPYEQYF	TGTGCCAGCAGCTTAGAGGGGATCCCTTACGAGCAGTACTTC
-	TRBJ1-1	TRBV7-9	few	CASRHRAANTEAFF	TGTGCCAGCAGACACAGGGCTGCGAACACTGAAGCTTTCTTT
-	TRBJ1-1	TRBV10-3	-	CAISEPSRGEAFF	TGTGCCATCAGTGAGCCCAGCAGAGGCGAAGCTTTCTTT
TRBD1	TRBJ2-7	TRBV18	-	CASSPQGAGTPYEQYF	TGTGCCAGCTCACCCCAGGGGGCAGGGACCCCCTACGAGCAGTACTTC